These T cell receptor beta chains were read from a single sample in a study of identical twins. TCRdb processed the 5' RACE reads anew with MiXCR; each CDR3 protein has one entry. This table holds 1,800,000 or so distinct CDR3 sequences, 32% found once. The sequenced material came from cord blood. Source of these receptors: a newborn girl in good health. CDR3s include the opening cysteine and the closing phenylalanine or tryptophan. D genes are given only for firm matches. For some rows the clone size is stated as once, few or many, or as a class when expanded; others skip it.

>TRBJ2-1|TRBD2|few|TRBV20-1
CSAPRGGALNEQFF
TGCAGTGCTCCCCGCGGGGGGGCTCTCAATGAGCAGTTCTTC
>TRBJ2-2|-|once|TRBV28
CAGSLYREGTGELFF
TGTGCCGGCAGTTTGTACAGAGAGGGCACCGGGGAGCTGTTTTTT
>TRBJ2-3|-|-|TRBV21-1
CAGSKAFWGGITDTQYF
TGTGCCGGCAGCAAAGCGTTTTGGGGCGGGATCACAGATACGCAGTATTTT
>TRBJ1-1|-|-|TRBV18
CASSPQGHTEAFF
TGTGCCAGCTCACCACAGGGGCACACTGAAGCTTTCTTT
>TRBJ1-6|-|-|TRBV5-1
CASSLVGGLGHSPLHF
TGCGCCAGCAGCTTGGTCGGAGGGTTAGGTCATTCACCCCTCCACTTT
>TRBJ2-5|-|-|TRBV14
CASSQGGPYGTQYF
TGTGCCAGCAGCCAAGGAGGCCCTTACGGGACCCAGTACTTC
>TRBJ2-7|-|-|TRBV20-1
CSASYEIVSYEQYF
TGCAGTGCTAGTTATGAGATTGTTTCCTACGAGCAGTACTTC
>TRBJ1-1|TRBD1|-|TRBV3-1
CASSQRQGSNTEAFF
TGTGCCAGCAGCCAAAGACAGGGCTCGAACACTGAAGCTTTCTTT
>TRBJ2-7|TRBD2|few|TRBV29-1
CSGSSGTRGYEQYF
TGCAGCGGGTCTAGCGGGACGCGGGGCTACGAGCAGTACTTC
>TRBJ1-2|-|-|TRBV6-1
CASTQEGVYGYTF
TGTGCCAGCACGCAGGAGGGAGTTTATGGCTACACCTTC
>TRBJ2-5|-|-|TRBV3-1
CASSQDLLSDPGGETQYF
TGTGCCAGCAGCCAAGATCTACTAAGCGACCCTGGAGGAGAGACCCAGTACTTC
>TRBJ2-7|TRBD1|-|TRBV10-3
CAIGETGIVYEQYF
TGTGCCATCGGCGAGACAGGGATAGTCTACGAGCAGTACTTC
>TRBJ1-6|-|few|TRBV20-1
CSARDPGREHSPLHF
TGCAGTGCTAGAGATCCCGGCAGGGAGCATTCACCCCTCCACTTT
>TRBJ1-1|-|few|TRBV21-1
CASSKVDRETEAFF
TGTGCCAGCAGCAAAGTAGACAGGGAGACTGAAGCTTTCTTT
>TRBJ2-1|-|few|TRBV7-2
CASSLDVVVTNEQFF
TGTGCCAGCAGCTTAGACGTTGTGGTTACCAATGAGCAGTTCTTC
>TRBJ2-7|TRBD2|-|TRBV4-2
CASSRATLAEQMSGGTYF
TGTGCCAGCAGCCGGGCGACACTAGCGGAGCAAATGAGCGGGGGAACGTACTTC
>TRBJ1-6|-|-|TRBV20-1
CSATLTRNNSPLHF
TGCAGTGCTACCCTCACCAGGAATAATTCACCCCTCCACTTT
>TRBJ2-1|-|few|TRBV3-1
CASSQRVEQFF
TGTGCCAGCAGCCAACGGGTGGAGCAGTTCTTC
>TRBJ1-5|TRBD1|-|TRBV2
CASSEAGQGSQPQHF
TGTGCCAGCAGTGAAGCGGGACAGGGCAGTCAGCCCCAGCATTTT
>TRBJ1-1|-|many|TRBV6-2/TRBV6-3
CASSYLQGNTEAFF
TGTGCCAGCAGTTACCTACAGGGGAACACTGAAGCTTTCTTT
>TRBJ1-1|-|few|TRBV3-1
CASSQGVMNTEAFF
TGTGCCAGCAGCCAAGGAGTGATGAACACTGAAGCTTTCTTT
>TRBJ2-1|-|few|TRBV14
CASSQIWDPPEQFF
TGTGCCAGCAGCCAAATTTGGGACCCCCCTGAGCAGTTCTTC
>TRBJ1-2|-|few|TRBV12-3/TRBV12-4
CASSSDGTNYGYTF
TGTGCCAGCAGTTCAGACGGAACTAACTATGGCTACACCTTC
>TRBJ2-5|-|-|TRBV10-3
CATALGQTQETQYF
TGTGCCACCGCCCTCGGACAGACCCAAGAGACCCAGTACTTC
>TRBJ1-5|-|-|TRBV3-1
CASSQGGAVAQPQHF
TGTGCCAGCAGCCAAGGGGGGGCAGTCGCTCAGCCCCAGCATTTT
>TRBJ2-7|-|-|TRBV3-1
CASSQRRVGEQYF
TGTGCCAGCAGCCAACGCAGGGTTGGCGAGCAGTACTTC
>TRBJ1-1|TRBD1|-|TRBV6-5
CASSYRGTGGPNTEAFF
TGTGCCAGCAGTTACAGGGGGACAGGGGGCCCGAACACTGAAGCTTTCTTT
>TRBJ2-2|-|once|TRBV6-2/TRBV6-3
CAIGLFRTGELFF
TGTGCCATCGGACTGTTCCGCACCGGGGAGCTGTTTTTT
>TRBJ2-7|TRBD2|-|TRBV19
CASSMASGSSYEQYF
TGTGCCAGTAGTATGGCTAGCGGGAGCTCCTACGAGCAGTACTTC
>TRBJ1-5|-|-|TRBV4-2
CASSQDKAANQPQHF
TGTGCCAGCAGCCAAGATAAAGCCGCCAATCAGCCCCAGCATTTT
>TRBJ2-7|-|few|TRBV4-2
CASSPGPFYEQYF
TGTGCCAGCAGCCCCGGCCCTTTCTACGAGCAGTACTTC
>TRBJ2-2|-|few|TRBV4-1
CASSQERALGEWELFF
TGCGCCAGCAGCCAAGAGCGGGCTTTAGGGGAATGGGAGCTGTTTTTT
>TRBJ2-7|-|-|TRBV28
CASRRGHPYEQYF
TGTGCCAGCAGGAGAGGACATCCCTACGAGCAGTACTTC
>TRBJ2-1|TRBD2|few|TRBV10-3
CAMGLSYNEQFF
TGTGCCATGGGACTATCCTACAATGAGCAGTTCTTC
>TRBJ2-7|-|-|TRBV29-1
CSVEGQYEQYF
TGCAGCGTTGAGGGACAATACGAGCAGTACTTC
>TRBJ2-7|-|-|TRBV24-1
CATTDGFTSYEQYF
TGTGCCACCACAGACGGTTTCACCTCCTACGAGCAGTACTTC
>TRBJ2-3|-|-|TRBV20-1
CSASRETDTQYF
TGCAGTGCTAGTAGGGAAACAGATACGCAGTATTTT
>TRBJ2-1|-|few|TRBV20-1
CSARDNPSSYNEQFF
TGCAGTGCTAGAGATAACCCGAGCTCCTACAATGAGCAGTTCTTC
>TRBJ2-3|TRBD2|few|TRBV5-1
CASSLEFGLAGLDTQYF
TGCGCCAGCAGCTTGGAGTTCGGACTAGCGGGATTGGATACGCAGTATTTT
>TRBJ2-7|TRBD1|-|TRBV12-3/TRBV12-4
CASTFSAGGYEQYF
TGTGCCAGCACCTTCTCGGCAGGGGGCTACGAGCAGTACTTC
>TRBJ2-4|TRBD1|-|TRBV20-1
CSASRTGGTVSKNIQYF
TGCAGTGCTAGCCGGACAGGGGGCACCGTATCAAAAAACATTCAGTACTTC
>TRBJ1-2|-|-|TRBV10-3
CAIRVRTAGHYYGYTF
TGTGCCATCCGGGTCCGGACGGCAGGCCACTACTATGGCTACACCTTC
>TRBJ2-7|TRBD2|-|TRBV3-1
CASSPTSGATYEQYF
TGTGCCAGCAGCCCGACTAGCGGGGCAACCTACGAGCAGTACTTC
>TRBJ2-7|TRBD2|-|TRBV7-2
CASSSVSGGPYEQYF
TGTGCCAGCAGCTCTGTGAGCGGGGGTCCCTACGAGCAGTACTTC
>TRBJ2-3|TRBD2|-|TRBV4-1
CASSQPAGGTDTQYF
TGCGCCAGCAGCCAACCAGCGGGAGGGACAGATACGCAGTATTTT
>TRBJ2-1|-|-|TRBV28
CASRPRTSYNEQFF
TGTGCCAGCAGGCCCAGAACCTCCTACAATGAGCAGTTCTTC
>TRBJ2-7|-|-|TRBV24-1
CATGFWASYEQYF
TGTGCCACCGGGTTCTGGGCTTCCTACGAGCAGTACTTC
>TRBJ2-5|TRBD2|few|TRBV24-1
CATSDFSGRGETQYF
TGTGCCACCAGTGACTTTAGCGGGAGAGGAGAGACCCAGTACTTC